The rows below give T cell receptor beta chains drawn from one sample of a study of cytomegalovirus exposure and HLA in healthy donors. Sequencing used immunoSEQ multiplex PCR; TCRdb keeps in-frame clones, though not all of them. Found here are about 98,000 clones, around three quarters of them singletons; the top ten hold roughly 8%. Sequenced material: PBMCs. These receptors were obtained from a human donor in good health. Each CDR3 is given with its conserved first and last residue. The order of the fields is V gene, J gene, clone size, D gene, CDR3 protein, CDR3 DNA. A D gene is named only where the DNA matches it firmly. Expanded clones get a size class; other rows say once, few or many, or leave the size out.

V gene: TRBV10-3; J gene: TRBJ2-5; clone size: -; D gene: -; CDR3 protein: CAISELSQETQYF; CDR3 DNA: TGTGCCATCAGTGAGCTCAGCCAAGAGACCCAGTACTTC
V gene: TRBV5-1; J gene: TRBJ2-1; clone size: -; D gene: -; CDR3 protein: CASSLGQREQFF; CDR3 DNA: TGCGCCAGCAGCTTGGGACAAAGAGAGCAGTTCTTC
V gene: TRBV29-1; J gene: TRBJ1-1; clone size: -; D gene: TRBD1; CDR3 protein: CSVVEATGGVGNTEAFF; CDR3 DNA: TGCAGCGTCGTGGAAGCAACAGGGGGCGTAGGGAACACTGAAGCTTTCTTT
V gene: TRBV19; J gene: TRBJ1-1; clone size: few; D gene: -; CDR3 protein: CASSILAGEAFF; CDR3 DNA: TGTGCCAGTAGTATATTGGCTGGTGAAGCTTTCTTT
V gene: TRBV6-5; J gene: TRBJ1-2; clone size: -; D gene: -; CDR3 protein: CASSSVGFYGYTF; CDR3 DNA: TGTGCCAGCAGTTCGGTGGGCTTCTATGGCTACACCTTC
V gene: TRBV28; J gene: TRBJ1-2; clone size: -; D gene: TRBD1; CDR3 protein: CASREQGAAHGYTF; CDR3 DNA: TGTGCCAGCAGGGAACAGGGGGCCGCGCATGGCTACACCTTC
V gene: TRBV5-1; J gene: TRBJ2-1; clone size: -; D gene: -; CDR3 protein: CASSPPYNEQFF; CDR3 DNA: TGCGCCAGCAGCCCCCCATACAATGAGCAGTTCTTC
V gene: TRBV7-8; J gene: TRBJ2-7; clone size: -; D gene: -; CDR3 protein: CASSYRGQLTYEQYF; CDR3 DNA: TGTGCCAGCAGCTACCGAGGACAGTTAACCTACGAGCAGTACTTC
V gene: TRBV5-1; J gene: TRBJ1-5; clone size: many; D gene: TRBD1; CDR3 protein: CASSEGTVGNQPQHF; CDR3 DNA: TGCGCCAGCAGCGAAGGGACAGTCGGCAATCAGCCCCAGCATTTT
V gene: TRBV19; J gene: TRBJ1-1; clone size: once; D gene: -; CDR3 protein: CASSILPQAGTEAFF; CDR3 DNA: TGTGCCAGTAGTATTCTCCCGCAGGCGGGCACTGAAGCTTTCTTT
V gene: TRBV30; J gene: TRBJ2-2; clone size: -; D gene: TRBD2; CDR3 protein: CACKGLAGVGTGELFF; CDR3 DNA: TGTGCCTGCAAAGGGTTGGCGGGAGTGGGGACCGGGGAGCTGTTTTTT
V gene: TRBV6-5; J gene: TRBJ1-1; clone size: -; D gene: TRBD1; CDR3 protein: CASSGQGWDTEAFF; CDR3 DNA: TGTGCCAGCAGTGGACAGGGGTGGGACACTGAAGCTTTCTTT
V gene: TRBV5-1; J gene: TRBJ2-3; clone size: -; D gene: -; CDR3 protein: CASSLGQGKDTQYF; CDR3 DNA: TGCGCCAGCAGCTTGGGGCAGGGAAAAGATACGCAGTATTTT
V gene: TRBV10-3; J gene: TRBJ2-2; clone size: -; D gene: -; CDR3 protein: CAITRADWGRNTGELFF; CDR3 DNA: TGTGCCATCACCCGAGCCGACTGGGGGCGGAACACCGGGGAGCTGTTTTTT
V gene: TRBV10-3; J gene: TRBJ1-2; clone size: -; D gene: -; CDR3 protein: CAISATDRLSSNGYTF; CDR3 DNA: TGTGCCATCAGTGCTACTGACAGGTTAAGCTCGAATGGCTACACCTTC
V gene: TRBV7-6; J gene: TRBJ1-6; clone size: -; D gene: -; CDR3 protein: CASSLEGGDSPLHF; CDR3 DNA: TGTGCCAGCAGCTTAGAAGGGGGGGATTCACCCCTCCACTTT
V gene: TRBV9; J gene: TRBJ1-1; clone size: -; D gene: TRBD1; CDR3 protein: CASSQIRGPDRGAFF; CDR3 DNA: TGTGCCAGCAGCCAGATCAGGGGGCCGGATCGGGGAGCTTTCTTT
V gene: TRBV5-4; J gene: TRBJ2-5; clone size: -; D gene: -; CDR3 protein: CASQIGSGSIGTQYF; CDR3 DNA: TGTGCCAGCCAGATCGGTAGCGGATCTATCGGGACCCAGTACTTC
V gene: TRBV4-1; J gene: TRBJ1-5; clone size: -; D gene: TRBD1; CDR3 protein: CASSQEGQQPQHF; CDR3 DNA: TGCGCCAGCAGCCAAGAGGGACAGCAGCCCCAGCATTTT
V gene: TRBV4-2; J gene: TRBJ1-1; clone size: -; D gene: TRBD1; CDR3 protein: CASSPSRRVTGGGTEAFF; CDR3 DNA: TGTGCCAGCAGCCCGTCCCGGAGGGTAACAGGGGGAGGTACTGAAGCTTTCTTT
V gene: TRBV7-2; J gene: TRBJ2-3; clone size: -; D gene: TRBD2; CDR3 protein: CASSLAWTSNTQYF; CDR3 DNA: TGTGCCAGCAGCTTAGCGTGGACTAGTAATACGCAGTATTTT
V gene: TRBV5-4; J gene: TRBJ2-5; clone size: -; D gene: TRBD1; CDR3 protein: CATKTGAEETQYF; CDR3 DNA: TGTGCCACCAAGACAGGGGCCGAAGAGACCCAGTACTTC
V gene: TRBV5-4; J gene: TRBJ2-2; clone size: -; D gene: TRBD1; CDR3 protein: CASSFPGQHTGELFF; CDR3 DNA: TGTGCCAGCAGCTTTCCGGGACAGCACACCGGAGAGCTGTTTTTT
V gene: TRBV6-6; J gene: TRBJ1-6; clone size: -; D gene: -; CDR3 protein: CASSLRSGGINSPLHF; CDR3 DNA: TGTGCCAGCAGCCTCAGATCGGGGGGGATAAATTCACCCCTCCACTTT
V gene: TRBV11-2; J gene: TRBJ2-7; clone size: -; D gene: -; CDR3 protein: CASSPRGWGSYEQYF; CDR3 DNA: TGTGCCAGCAGCCCAAGGGGTTGGGGTTCCTACGAGCAGTACTTC
V gene: TRBV29-1; J gene: TRBJ2-5; clone size: -; D gene: -; CDR3 protein: CSVELDRDSQETQYF; CDR3 DNA: TGCAGCGTTGAACTCGACAGAGACTCACAAGAGACCCAGTACTTC
V gene: TRBV29-1; J gene: TRBJ2-3; clone size: -; D gene: -; CDR3 protein: CSVEKLARDTQYF; CDR3 DNA: TGCAGTGTTGAAAAGCTAGCGAGAGATACGCAGTATTTT
V gene: TRBV29-1; J gene: TRBJ2-3; clone size: -; D gene: -; CDR3 protein: CSVVLRQGTDTQYF; CDR3 DNA: TGCAGCGTTGTACTACGTCAGGGCACGGATACGCAGTATTTT
V gene: TRBV7-2; J gene: TRBJ1-1; clone size: -; D gene: TRBD1; CDR3 protein: CASSPHRGEAFF; CDR3 DNA: TGTGCCAGCAGCCCTCACAGGGGCGAAGCTTTCTTT